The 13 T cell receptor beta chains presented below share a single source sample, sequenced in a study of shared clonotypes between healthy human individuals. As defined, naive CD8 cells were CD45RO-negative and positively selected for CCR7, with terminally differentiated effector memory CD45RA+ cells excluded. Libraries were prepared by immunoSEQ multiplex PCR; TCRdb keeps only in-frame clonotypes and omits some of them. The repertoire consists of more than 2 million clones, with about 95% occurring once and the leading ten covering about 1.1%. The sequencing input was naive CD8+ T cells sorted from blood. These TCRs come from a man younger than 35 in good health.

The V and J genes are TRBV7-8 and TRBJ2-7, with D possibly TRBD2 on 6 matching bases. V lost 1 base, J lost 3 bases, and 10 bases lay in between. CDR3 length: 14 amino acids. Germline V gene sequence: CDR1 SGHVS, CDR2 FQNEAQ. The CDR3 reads CASSLEGLIYEQYF. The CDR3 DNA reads TGTGCCAGCAGCTTAGAGGGACTGATCTACGAGCAGTACTTC.

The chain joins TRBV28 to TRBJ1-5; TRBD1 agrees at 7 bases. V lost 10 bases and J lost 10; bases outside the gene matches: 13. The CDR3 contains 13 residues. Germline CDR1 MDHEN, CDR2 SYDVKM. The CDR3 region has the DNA TGTGCCACCCAGGGGGAACTCCATAACCCCCAGCATTTT. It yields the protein CATQGELHNPQHF.

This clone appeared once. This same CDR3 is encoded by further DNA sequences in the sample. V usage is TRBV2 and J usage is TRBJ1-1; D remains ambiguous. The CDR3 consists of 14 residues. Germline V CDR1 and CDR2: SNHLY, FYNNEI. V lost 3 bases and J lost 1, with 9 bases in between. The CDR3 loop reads CASSEGSENTEAFF. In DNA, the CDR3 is TGTGCCAGCAGTGAGGGCAGCGAGAACACTGAAGCTTTCTTT.

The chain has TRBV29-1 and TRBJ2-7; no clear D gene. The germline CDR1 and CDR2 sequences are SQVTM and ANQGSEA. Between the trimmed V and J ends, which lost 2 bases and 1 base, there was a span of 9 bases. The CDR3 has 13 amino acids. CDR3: CSVETEESYEQYF. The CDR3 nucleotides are TGCAGCGTTGAAACGGAAGAATCCTACGAGCAGTACTTC.

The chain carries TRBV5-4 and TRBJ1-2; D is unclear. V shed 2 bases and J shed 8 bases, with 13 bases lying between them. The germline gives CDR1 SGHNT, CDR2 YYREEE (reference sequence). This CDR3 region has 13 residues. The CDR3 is CASSFSDLIGYTF. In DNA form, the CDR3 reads TGTGCCAGCAGCTTCAGCGACTTGATCGGCTACACCTTC.

The CDR3 DNA sequence: TGTGCCAGTAGTATATGGGCTAGCGGATTCTACAATGAGCAGTTCTTC. It yields the protein CASSIWASGFYNEQFF. V gene TRBV19 combines with J gene TRBJ2-1; 7 bases line up with TRBD2. CDR1 is LNHDA and CDR2 is SQIVND in the germline V gene (reference sequence). CDR3 length equals 16 residues. Trimming removed 2 bases from V and 3 bases from J; junction bases left unmatched: 7.

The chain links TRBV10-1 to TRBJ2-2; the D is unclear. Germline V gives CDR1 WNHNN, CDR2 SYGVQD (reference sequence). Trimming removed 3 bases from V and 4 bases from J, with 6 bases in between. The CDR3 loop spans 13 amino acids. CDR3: CASSEPFTGELFF. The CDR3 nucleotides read TGCGCCAGCAGTGAACCCTTCACCGGGGAGCTGTTTTTT.

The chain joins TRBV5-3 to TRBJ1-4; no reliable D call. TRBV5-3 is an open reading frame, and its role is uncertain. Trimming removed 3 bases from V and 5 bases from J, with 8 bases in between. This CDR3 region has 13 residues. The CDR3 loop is CARSWLGNEKLFF. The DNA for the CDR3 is TGTGCCAGAAGCTGGCTCGGAAATGAAAAACTGTTTTTT.

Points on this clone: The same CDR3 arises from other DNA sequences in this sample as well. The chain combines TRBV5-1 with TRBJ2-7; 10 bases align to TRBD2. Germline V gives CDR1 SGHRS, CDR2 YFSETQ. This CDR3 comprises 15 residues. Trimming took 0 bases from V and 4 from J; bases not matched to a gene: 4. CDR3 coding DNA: TGCGCCAGCAGCTTGGCCCTAGCGGGGGATTACGAGCAGTACTTC. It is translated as CASSLALAGDYEQYF.

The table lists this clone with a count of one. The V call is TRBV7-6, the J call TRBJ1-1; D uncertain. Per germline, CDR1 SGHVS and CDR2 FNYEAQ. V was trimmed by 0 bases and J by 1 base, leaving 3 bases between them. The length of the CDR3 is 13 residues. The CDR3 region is CASSLAQNTEAFF. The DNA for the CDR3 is TGTGCCAGCAGCTTAGCGCAGAACACTGAAGCTTTCTTT.

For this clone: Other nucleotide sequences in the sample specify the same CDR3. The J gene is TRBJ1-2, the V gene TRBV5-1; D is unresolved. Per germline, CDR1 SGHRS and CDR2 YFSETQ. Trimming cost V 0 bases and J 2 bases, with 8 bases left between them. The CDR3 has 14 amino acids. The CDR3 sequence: CASSLAGGNYGYTF. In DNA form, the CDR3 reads TGCGCCAGCAGCTTGGCCGGAGGGAACTATGGCTACACCTTC.

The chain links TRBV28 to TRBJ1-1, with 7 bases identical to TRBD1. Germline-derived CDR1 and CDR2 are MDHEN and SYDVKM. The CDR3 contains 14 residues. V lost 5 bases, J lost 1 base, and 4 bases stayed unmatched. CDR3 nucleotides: TGTGCCAGCAGTCCCACAGGGGAGAACACTGAAGCTTTCTTT. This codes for CASSPTGENTEAFF.

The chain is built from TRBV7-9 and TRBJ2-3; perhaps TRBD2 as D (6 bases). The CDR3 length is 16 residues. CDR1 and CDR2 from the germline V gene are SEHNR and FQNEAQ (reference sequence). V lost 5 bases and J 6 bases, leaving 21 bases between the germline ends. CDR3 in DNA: TGTGCCAGCAGCCCACCGCTAGCGCCCGAGTGGGATACGCAGTATTTT. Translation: CASSPPLAPEWDTQYF.